A single sample gave rise to the 3 T cell receptor beta chains below, sequenced in a study of CD8 T cells in Susac syndrome. With random hexamers, reverse transcription was performed on 0.5 to 1 ug of RNA. TCRdb re-derived calls from the immunoSEQ multiplex PCR reads in MiXCR, one entry per CDR3 protein. Here the sample spans roughly 130,000 distinct CDR3 sequences, 96% being singletons. Sequencing used CD4+ T cells from PBMCs. All receptors come from a human donor with Susac syndrome.

The genes are TRBV20-1 and TRBJ2-6, with 13 bases that match TRBD2. The CDR3 runs to 17 residues. Trimming at V came to 1 base and at J to 2 bases, leaving 2 bases not matched to a gene. Germline V CDR1 and CDR2: DFQATT, SNEGSKA (reference sequence). The CDR3 loop reads CSARVGLAGAGANVLTF. The DNA of the CDR3 is TGCAGTGCTAGAGTAGGACTAGCGGGAGCTGGGGCCAACGTCCTGACTTTC.

In this sample, this clonotype turned up once. The chain couples TRBV29-1 to TRBJ2-1; a weak D match, TRBD1 (5 bases). The V end lost 0 bases, the J end lost 10 bases, and 13 bases lay between the germline ends. The CDR3 has 13 amino acids. Germline values: CDR1 SQVTM, CDR2 ANQGSEA. The DNA for the CDR3 is TGCAGCGTTGAAGATCGTCGGGCAGGGGAGCAGTTCTTC. This translates into CSVEDRRAGEQFF.

This clonotype was seen just once. Here the CDR3 reads CAWTLKNTEAFF. The CDR3, as DNA: TGTGCCTGGACTCTGAAGAACACTGAAGCTTTCTTT. The chain uses TRBV30 and TRBJ1-1; the D is unclear. The germline gives CDR1 GTSNPN, CDR2 SVGIG (reference sequence). The CDR3 loop spans 12 amino acids. V lost 4 bases to trimming and J lost 1 base, with 7 bases between them.